This TCR beta chain was documented in a study of persistence of HIV-infected CD4 T cells. Study information: Donors were ART-treated; their CMV- and Gag-responding CD4+ T cells were isolated.

This clone was seen a handful of times. The target antigen is unknown. This CDR3 is 15 amino acids long. Germline CDR1 and CDR2: MDHEN and SYDVKM. Trimming shortened V by 3 bases and J by 1 base, and 10 bases separated the two germline ends. Lysates of CMV-infected fibroblasts at 9 to 10 ug/mL stimulated these cells. CD40L/CD69 double-negative CD45RO-high memory CD4+ T cells were collected. Sequencing used immunoSEQ version 4 in survey mode. Sequenced by immunoSEQ multiplex PCR; TCRdb stores in-frame clones only, minus some. The data show 30,000 to 45,000 clones, around 80% seen once. The TCR originated in an adult man with HIV who was CMV-seropositive. V gene TRBV28 combines with J gene TRBJ1-5; D is uncertain. Sample: CD4+ T cells sorted from PBMCs after approximately 20-hour stimulation, taken from a patient who received antiretroviral therapy. Written as DNA, the CDR3 is TGTGCCAGCAGTTTTGGAGAGACCAGCAATCAGCCCCAGCATTTT. This codes for CASSFGETSNQPQHF.